Presented here are 25 T cell receptor beta chains from one specimen sequenced in a study of blood T cells in healthy people across ages. A second about 7 to 11 cycle PCR used barcoded and J-beta primers. TCRdb ran MiXCR on the 5' RACE reads and lists one entry per CDR3 protein. Of about 780,000 distinct CDR3 sequences in the sample, around 62% were seen once. Material for sequencing was blood. The receptors were sampled from a man aged 25-45 years in good health.

This clonotype was counted between two and nine times. The chain recombines TRBV2 with TRBJ2-5; D assignment may be TRBD1 or TRBD2 (5 bases each). The DNA end is more similar to TRBJ2-7, so the J call may be wrong. The CDR3 is made up of 11 amino acids. Germline V gene lookup returns CDR1 SNHLY and CDR2 FYNNEI. The CDR3 DNA reads TGTGCCAGAGATGTGGGGGACGAGCAGTACTTC. This encodes CARDVGDEQYF.

This clonotype was recorded at least ten times. The gene calls are TRBV20-1 and TRBJ1-4; 8 nucleotides line up with TRBD1. From germline, CDR1 is DFQATT and CDR2 SNEGSKA (reference sequence). Trimming at V came to 0 bases and at J to 8 bases, leaving 8 bases not matched to a gene. CDR3 size: 15 residues. CDR3 sequence reads: CSARDLQGAGEKLFF. The CDR3, as DNA: TGCAGTGCTAGAGATCTCCAGGGGGCAGGGGAAAAACTGTTTTTT.

The gene calls are TRBV7-9 and TRBJ1-2, with 9 bases fitting TRBD1. The CDR3 is 14 amino acids. CDR1 SEHNR and CDR2 FQNEAQ come from the germline V gene (reference sequence). Trimming at V came to 6 bases and at J to 3 bases, leaving 5 bases not matched to a gene. The CDR3 DNA follows: TGTGCCAGCAGGCCACAGGGGGCCGACTATGGCTACACCTTC. Protein product: CASRPQGADYGYTF.

This clonotype was observed a few times. The chain employs TRBV11-1 and TRBJ2-3; TRBD2 matches 10 bases. CDR3 length: 17 amino acids. From germline, CDR1 is SGHAT and CDR2 FQDESV (reference sequence). V shed 4 bases and J 3 bases; nucleotides not matched to a gene: 10. The CDR3 sequence is CASSSPHGTSVTDTQYF. The DNA for the CDR3 is TGTGCCAGCAGCTCACCTCACGGGACTAGCGTGACAGATACGCAGTATTTT.

The genes are TRBV29-1 and TRBJ1-2; D not resolved. The V end lost 4 bases, the J end lost 6 bases, and 12 bases lay between the germline ends. Germline V gene data show CDR1 as SQVTM and CDR2 as ANQGSEA. The CDR3 is made up of 12 amino acids. Here the CDR3 reads CSVAGVGHGYTF. DNA of the CDR3: TGCAGCGTTGCCGGGGTAGGCCATGGCTACACCTTC. Full variable domain (remainder filled in from reference TRBV29-1 and TRBJ1-2): SAVISQKPSRDICQRGTSLTIQCQVDSQVTMMFWYRQQPGQSLTLIATANQGSEATYESGFVIDKFPISRPNLTFSTLTVSNMSPEDSSIYLCSVAGVGHGYTFGSGTRLTVV.

The chain couples TRBV7-3 to TRBJ2-1; D is perhaps TRBD2 (5 bases). The CDR3 contains 18 residues. V was pared by 1 base and J by 0 bases, with 16 bases between. Germline CDR1 and CDR2: SGHTA and FQGTGA. CDR3 sequence (DNA): TGTGCCAGCAGCTTAAATTTGCGCGGACTGAGCTCCTACAATGAGCAGTTCTTC. Translating it yields CASSLNLRGLSSYNEQFF.

This clonotype showed up many times. The rearrangement links TRBV20-1 to TRBJ2-5; TRBD1 might be the D (9 bases). This CDR3 has 12 residues. Germline V CDR1 and CDR2: DFQATT, SNEGSKA (reference sequence). The CDR3 loop reads CSEQGASGGQYF. For the CDR3, the DNA is TGCAGCGAACAGGGGGCTTCGGGGGGGCAGTACTTC.

The J gene is TRBJ2-4, the V gene TRBV11-2; the match to TRBD2 covers 7 bases. The CDR3 contains 14 residues. V shed 3 bases, J shed 7 bases, and the junction held 6 bases outside the gene matches. Per germline, CDR1 SGHAT and CDR2 FQNNGV. The CDR3 spells CASSLGSGENIQYF. Written as DNA, the CDR3 is TGTGCCAGCAGCTTGGGGAGCGGGGAGAACATTCAGTACTTC.

The rearrangement uses TRBV20-1 and TRBJ2-1, with a weak D call TRBD2 (5 bases). This CDR3 spans 17 amino acids. The germline gives CDR1 DFQATT, CDR2 SNEGSKA (reference sequence). The ends were cut back, 0 bases at V and 0 bases at J, with 15 bases in the middle. CDR3 in DNA: TGCAGTGCTAGAGACCCCGCGGGCGGCGGCTCCTACAATGAGCAGTTCTTC. Translating it yields CSARDPAGGGSYNEQFF.

This clonotype was picked up a small number of times. This may come from a read error, since a much larger clone is one base off. The chain joins TRBV4-2 to TRBJ1-1; 7 bases are shared with TRBD1. This CDR3 is built from 16 residues. Germline V CDR1 and CDR2: LGHNA, YNFKEQ. The J segment lost 5 bases and the V segment lost 3 bases, leaving 12 bases of the junction unmatched. As DNA, the CDR3 is TGTGCCAGCAGCCAGGATGACAGGGTGCATGGTACTGAAGCTTTCTTT. As protein: CASSQDDRVHGTEAFF.

This clonotype was seen a handful of times. The V gene is TRBV4-3, the J gene TRBJ2-3; 8 bases are shared with TRBD1. The CDR3 has 18 residues. Germline-derived CDR1 and CDR2 are LGHNA and YSLEER. V gave up 0 bases and J gave up 10 bases; unmatched junction bases: 18. As DNA, the CDR3 is TGCGCCAGCAGCCAAGAACCTCCAGGACAGGGCTATCAGATGGCGCAGTATTTT. The encoded protein is CASSQEPPGQGYQMAQYF.

The chain links TRBV7-6 to TRBJ2-3; 7 nucleotides align to TRBD2. V lost 5 bases, J lost 0 bases, and 11 bases stayed unmatched. CDR1 is SGHVS and CDR2 is FNYEAQ in the germline V gene. This CDR3 spans 17 amino acids. CDR3 residues: CASSRSSGPLSTDTQYF. As DNA, the CDR3 is TGTGCCAGCAGCCGCTCTAGCGGCCCACTTAGCACAGATACGCAGTATTTT. Variable domain in full (rest from reference TRBV7-6 and TRBJ2-3): GAGVSQSPRYKVTKRGQDVALRCDPISGHVSLYWYRQALGQGPEFLTYFNYEAQQDKSGLPNDRFSAERPEGSISTLTIQRTEQRDSAMYRCASSRSSGPLSTDTQYFGPGTRLTVL.

V gene TRBV29-1 combines with J gene TRBJ2-1; D may be TRBD1 or TRBD2 (5 bases each). The CDR3 extends over 13 amino acids. Germline lookup yields CDR1 SQVTM and CDR2 ANQGSEA. The V end lost 3 bases, the J end lost 6 bases, and 12 bases lay between the germline ends. For the CDR3, the DNA is TGCAGCGTTGAGAGTGGGACGATCAATGAGCAGTTCTTC. Protein sequence: CSVESGTINEQFF.

The chain carries TRBV5-1 and TRBJ2-1; 9 bases match TRBD1. The V gene end was trimmed by 4 bases and the J gene end by 5 bases; junction bases not matched to a gene: 7. Germline V gene sequence: CDR1 SGHRS, CDR2 YFSETQ. The CDR3 extends over 15 amino acids. CDR3 in DNA: TGCGCCAGCAGCCCACAGGGGGCGGGAAACAATGAGCAGTTCTTC. The encoded protein is CASSPQGAGNNEQFF.

This chain connects TRBV4-3 to TRBJ2-2; maybe TRBD2 (5 bases). Germline V gives CDR1 LGHNA, CDR2 YSLEER. The CDR3 length is 16 residues. V lost 4 bases, J lost 6 bases, and 18 bases lay in between. The CDR3 spells CASSPGSRAWSGELFF. The CDR3 DNA is TGCGCCAGCAGCCCGGGGAGTCGGGCATGGTCCGGGGAGCTGTTTTTT.

This sequence joins TRBV12-3 or TRBV12-4 and TRBJ2-3; D may be TRBD1 (5 bases). This CDR3 contains 17 residues. The V and J ends lost 5 bases and 0 bases respectively, with 18 bases between them. Here the CDR3 reads CASSRPQAGLSTDTQYF. DNA of the CDR3: TGTGCCAGCAGTCGACCACAGGCTGGATTGAGCACAGATACGCAGTATTTT.

Of note for this clonotype: One end of the junction does not line up with germline, which may come from a read error. The V and J genes are TRBV7-9 and TRBJ2-3; D unresolved. CDR3 length: 13 amino acids. Germline CDR1 reads SEHNR; CDR2 reads FQNEAQ (reference sequence). The CDR3 bases are TGTGCCGGCAAGGACGGTCCCACACATACGCAGTATTTT. It yields the protein CAGKDGPTHTQYF.

Here the CDR3 DNA reads TGCAGTGCTAGAGATCCCCGACGGTACAATGAGCAGTTCTTC. It translates to CSARDPRRYNEQFF. This chain connects TRBV20-1 to TRBJ2-1; no reliable D call. The CDR3 is made up of 14 amino acids. Trimming cost V 0 bases and J 4 bases, with 10 bases left between them. Germline V gene lookup returns CDR1 DFQATT and CDR2 SNEGSKA (reference sequence).

This clonotype was found a few times. The V gene is TRBV20-1, the J gene TRBJ2-7, with 12 bases lining up with TRBD2. In germline, CDR1 is DFQATT, CDR2 SNEGSKA (reference sequence). The CDR3 spans 13 residues. J gave up 4 bases and V 6 bases, and 4 bases lay outside the gene matches. The CDR3 coding sequence is TGCAGTGCAATAGGACTAGCGGGGTACGAGCAGTACTTC. Protein product: CSAIGLAGYEQYF.

This clonotype has more than one count but fewer than ten. The chain combines TRBV7-9 with TRBJ2-1; D is uncertain. Looked up from germline, CDR1 is SEHNR and CDR2 is FQNEAQ (reference sequence). Trimming took off 7 bases at V and 0 bases at J, with 22 bases between the two ends. This CDR3 has 18 residues. The CDR3 reads CASNFRLYADYSYNEQFF. CDR3 nucleotides: TGTGCCAGCAATTTCCGGTTGTATGCGGATTACTCCTACAATGAGCAGTTCTTC. Full variable domain (missing parts from reference TRBV7-9 and TRBJ2-1): DTGVSQNPRHKITKRGQNVTFRCDPISEHNRLYWYRQTLGQGPEFLTYFQNEAQLEKSRLLSDRFSAERPKGSFSTLEIQRTEQGDSAMYLCASNFRLYADYSYNEQFFGPGTRLTVL.

This clonotype has just one count. The chain couples TRBV2 to TRBJ1-1; D uncertain. Germline CDR1 is SNHLY and CDR2 is FYNNEI. The germline V and J ends were trimmed by 4 bases and 0 bases, with 6 bases remaining between them. The CDR3 loop spans 13 amino acids. CDR3 loop: CASSGPVNTEAFF. The DNA of the CDR3 is TGTGCCAGCAGTGGTCCCGTGAACACTGAAGCTTTCTTT.

The V call is TRBV29-1, the J call TRBJ1-2; 7 bases map to TRBD1. Looked up from germline, CDR1 is SQVTM and CDR2 is ANQGSEA. The CDR3 spans 14 residues. The CDR3 loop is CGYTVGQTNYGYTF. The CDR3 nucleotides read TGCGGATACACCGTGGGACAGACTAACTATGGCTACACCTTC.

This clonotype occurred a few times. V gene TRBV7-9 combines with J gene TRBJ2-7; 9 bases match TRBD2. The V and J ends lost 3 bases and 7 bases, in that order; junction bases with no gene match: 13. This CDR3 comprises 16 residues. Germline CDR1 reads SEHNR; CDR2 reads FQNEAQ (reference sequence). The CDR3 nucleotides read TGTGCCAGCAGCTTGACGAGCGGGGGGACCTACAATGAGCAGTACTTC. This encodes CASSLTSGGTYNEQYF.

This chain joins TRBV29-1 and TRBJ2-3, with TRBD1 as a possible D gene (6 bases). Trimming removed 3 bases at V and 5 bases at J, with 15 bases between. From germline, CDR1 is SQVTM and CDR2 ANQGSEA. CDR3 length: 14 amino acids. CDR3 amino acids: CSVDVGKGGDTQYF. The DNA for the CDR3 is TGCAGCGTTGACGTGGGGAAAGGGGGAGATACGCAGTATTTT.

V and J are TRBV9 and TRBJ2-5; D might be TRBD2 (5 bases). The CDR3 runs 13 residues. The V gene lost 4 bases and the J gene lost 3 bases, with 10 bases spanning the gap. Per germline, CDR1 SGDLS and CDR2 YYNGEE. The CDR3 here is CASSPMGEETQYF. CDR3 DNA sequence: TGTGCCAGCAGCCCAATGGGAGAAGAGACCCAGTACTTC.